This entry lists 12 T cell receptor beta chains sequenced from one sample in a study of T cell clonality in common variable immunodeficiency. The table came from immunoSEQ multiplex PCR; TCRdb's copy has only in-frame clones and leaves some out. The sample yields under 40,000 clones, without any singletons. The sequencing input was peripheral blood mononuclear cells. The receptors stem from a person aged 18-70 years in good health.

This clone was seen many times. The read terminates 3 residues before the CDR3 end, so the remaining end is supplied by the germline J gene. The rearrangement links TRBV19 to TRBJ2-3; D possibly corresponds to TRBD1 (5 bases). V was pared by 4 bases and J by 2 bases, with 7 bases between. CDR1 is LNHDA and CDR2 is SQIVND in the germline V gene (reference sequence). The CDR3 is made up of 13 amino acids. The CDR3 region is CASSNRHTDTQYF. The sequenced CDR3 bases are TGTGCCAGTAGTAACAGGCACACAGATACG.

The table lists this clone with many counts. The read stops 3 residues short of the end of the CDR3; the missing end is completed from the germline J gene. The V gene is TRBV19, the J gene TRBJ1-2, with 7 bases identical to TRBD1. Germline V gives CDR1 LNHDA, CDR2 SQIVND (reference sequence). V gave up 5 bases and J gave up 4 bases; unmatched junction bases: 7. The CDR3 spans 14 residues. This chain's CDR3 is CASSAGQITYGYTF. The CDR3 bases that were read are TGTGCCAGTAGTGCGGGACAGATTACCTATGGC. The whole variable domain, filled in from reference TRBV19 and TRBJ1-2, reads DGGITQSPKYLFRKEGQNVTLSCEQNLNHDAMYWYRQDPGQGLRLIYYSQIVNDFQKGDIAEGYSVSREKKESFPLTVTSAQKNPTAFYLCASSAGQITYGYTFGSGTRLTVV.

This clone was picked up many times. The sequenced fragment ends 3 residues before the CDR3 boundary, so the rest is inferred from the germline J gene. V and J are TRBV6-4 and TRBJ1-2; 9 bases are a match to TRBD1. The germline CDR1 and CDR2 sequences are MRHNA and SNTAGT. CDR3 length: 12 residues. The CDR3 DNA, read in part, is TGTGCCAGCAGGGGGACAGGGTCTGTC. Its translation is CASRGTGSV. The entire CDR3 protein reads CASRGTGSVYTF.

This clone was observed at least ten times. The CDR3 bases that were read are TGTGCCAGCAGTCCCGGACTAGTGACCGACGAG. Protein: CASSPGLVTDE. The whole CDR3 protein reads CASSPGLVTDEQYF. The chain uses TRBV12-3 or TRBV12-4 and TRBJ2-7, with TRBD2 identical over 7 bases. Sequencing ends 3 residues short of the CDR3 end; the germline J gene provides the rest. Germline trimming cut 5 bases from V and 5 bases from J; bases unmatched to any gene: 9. The CDR3 covers 14 residues.

The table lists this clone with many counts. The observed sequence ends 3 residues before the CDR3 terminus, with the missing tail filled in from the germline J gene. This sequence joins TRBV6-1 and TRBJ1-1, with D perhaps TRBD1 (5 bases). From germline, CDR1 is MNHNS and CDR2 SASEGT. CDR3 length: 11 amino acids. CDR3 protein: CASSGHREAFF. The part of the CDR3 DNA that was read is TGTGCCAGCAGTGGTCACAGGGAA.

Ten or more counts support this clone. The part of the CDR3 DNA that was read is TGCAGCGTCTGGGGGGATGGC. It encodes CSVWGDG. The full CDR3 protein is CSVWGDGYTF. The chain employs TRBV29-1 and TRBJ1-2, with D maybe TRBD1 (5 bases). The sequenced fragment ends 3 residues before the CDR3 boundary, so the rest is inferred from the germline J gene. Germline values: CDR1 SQVTM, CDR2 ANQGSEA. V dropped 6 bases and J dropped 6 bases, with 8 bases sitting between them. This CDR3 is 10 amino acids long. Full variable domain (rest looked up from reference TRBV29-1 and TRBJ1-2): SAVISQKPSRDICQRGTSLTIQCQVDSQVTMMFWYRQQPGQSLTLIATANQGSEATYESGFVIDKFPISRPNLTFSTLTVSNMSPEDSSIYLCSVWGDGYTFGSGTRLTVV.

This clone was seen at least ten times. The CDR3 end falls 3 residues outside the read, so it is completed with the germline J gene. V usage is TRBV19 and J usage is TRBJ1-5; weak D call: TRBD1 (6 bases). V lost 5 bases and J 7 bases, leaving 15 bases between the germline ends. This CDR3 is built from 14 residues. Germline V gene sequence: CDR1 LNHDA, CDR2 SQIVND (reference sequence). CDR3 bases read: TGTGCCAGTAGTTCTCAGGGGCAAGGGCAGCCC. This encodes CASSSQGQGQP. The entire CDR3 sequence reads CASSSQGQGQPQHF. Looking up the rest from reference TRBV19 and TRBJ1-5 gives the full variable domain: DGGITQSPKYLFRKEGQNVTLSCEQNLNHDAMYWYRQDPGQGLRLIYYSQIVNDFQKGDIAEGYSVSREKKESFPLTVTSAQKNPTAFYLCASSSQGQGQPQHFGDGTRLSIL.

This clone appeared many times. Read sequence stops 3 residues before the CDR3 end, and the germline J gene provides the missing end. The chain recombines TRBV13 with TRBJ2-3; D is possibly TRBD2 (6 bases). The germline V and J ends were trimmed by 4 bases and 3 bases, with 11 bases remaining between them. The CDR3 is 14 amino acids. Germline CDR1 reads PRHDT; CDR2 reads FYEKMQ (reference sequence). CDR3 DNA (partial): TGTGCCAGCAGCTCCCGACTAGAGACAGATACG. Translated: CASSSRLETDT. The full CDR3 protein is CASSSRLETDTQYF.

This clone appeared many times. The sequenced fragment ends 3 residues before the CDR3 boundary, so the rest is inferred from the germline J gene. The rearrangement uses TRBV2 and TRBJ2-5; TRBD1 matches at 7 bases. Per germline, CDR1 SNHLY and CDR2 FYNNEI. The CDR3 spans 14 residues. Trimming at V came to 5 bases and at J to 1 base, leaving 4 bases not matched to a gene. The sequenced CDR3 bases are TGTGCCAGCAGTCGGGACAGTGGCCAAGAGACC. This encodes CASSRDSGQET. The full CDR3 protein reads CASSRDSGQETQYF.

The sample holds many counts of this clone. The CDR3 sequence: CASSEAGGTNQPQHF. Incomplete CDR3 DNA: TGTGCCAGCAGTGAGGCAGGGGGAACCAATCAGCCC. The rearrangement uses TRBV2 and TRBJ1-5, with 7 bases fitting TRBD1. The CDR3 is cut off 3 residues early in the read; its end comes from the germline J gene. V trimming: 3 bases; J trimming: 3 bases; junction bases outside the gene matches: 5. There are 15 residues in the CDR3. Germline V gene data show CDR1 as SNHLY and CDR2 as FYNNEI.

This clone occurred many times. The read ends 3 residues before the CDR3 terminus; that terminus is restored from the germline J gene. The chain has TRBV5-6 and TRBJ2-7; 9 nucleotides agree with TRBD2. The CDR3 is made up of 15 amino acids. The J segment lost 3 bases and the V segment lost 5 bases, leaving 9 bases of the junction unmatched. From germline, CDR1 is SGHDT and CDR2 YYEEEE. The CDR3 is CASSRIAGAVYEQYF. Partial CDR3 DNA: TGTGCCAGCAGTCGTATAGCGGGAGCAGTCTACGAG.

This clone was detected many times. The read halts 3 residues ahead of the CDR3 end, with the missing end drawn from the germline J gene. This chain joins TRBV18 and TRBJ1-3, with 8 bases fitting TRBD1. CDR1 is KGHSH and CDR2 is LQKENI in the germline V gene. After removal of 3 bases from V and 2 bases from J, the junction contained 0 bases not matched to a gene. CDR3 length: 14 amino acids. The DNA read from the CDR3 is TGTGCCAGCTCACCGGACAGGGCTGGAAACACC. It encodes CASSPDRAGNT. The CDR3, in full, reads CASSPDRAGNTIYF.